This T cell receptor (beta chain) is from a study of Ad26.COV2.S vaccination and SARS-CoV-2 variants. At the level of the study: Into the muscle, Ad26.COV2.S was dosed once or twice, 56 days apart.

Produced via immunoSEQ multiplex PCR; TCRdb's table is partial and in-frame only. Of about 350,000 clones in the sample, approximately 90% are singletons; the top ten hold around 6.4%. Treatment of the sample: around 19 received Ad26.COV2.S at low or high dose, single or two shots; 5 received placebo; per-sample allocation not given. Sampling was performed 63 days after the first vaccine or placebo injection. Study observations and caveats: Those who received the vaccine showed greater spike-specific TCR breadth than those given placebo. Comparable non-spike TCR breadth was observed in vaccine and placebo recipients.

Germline V gene data show CDR1 as SGHRS and CDR2 as YFSETQ. V lost 3 bases and J 0 bases, leaving 11 bases between the germline ends. The length of the CDR3 is 15 residues. This clone was recorded only once. The antigen is unknown. Sequenced material: peripheral blood, taken in a trial of Ad26.COV2.S vaccine versus placebo. The clonotype originates from a person between 18 and 65 years old who received the Ad26.COV2.S COVID-19 vaccine or a placebo. The gene calls are TRBV5-1 and TRBJ2-3, with D perhaps assigned TRBD1 or TRBD2 (6 bases each). The CDR3 sequence is CASSYSGASTDTQYF. The CDR3 bases are TGCGCCAGCAGCTATTCGGGGGCTAGCACAGATACGCAGTATTTT.